Given below is one T cell receptor (beta chain) in context. These data originate in a study of cytomegalovirus exposure and HLA in healthy donors. This table comes from immunoSEQ multiplex PCR, and its TCRdb copy is limited to in-frame clones, with some not included. The sample consists of more than 35,000 clones, about 93% of them appearing once. Trimming cost V 6 bases and J 2 bases; bases outside gene matches: 7. The CDR3 is 16 amino acids. The germline gives CDR1 MDHEN, CDR2 SYDVKM. The rearrangement links TRBV28 to TRBJ1-5; 10 bases are a match to TRBD1. The sequencing input was PBMCs. This sequence originates from a man aged 18 to 35 in good health and CMV-seronegative. For the CDR3, the DNA is TGTGCCAGCAGCCGTACCGGGACAGGGGGCAATCAGCCCCAGCATTTT. This encodes CASSRTGTGGNQPQHF. Complete variable domain (other parts from reference TRBV28 and TRBJ1-5): DVKVTQSSRYLVKRTGEKVFLECVQDMDHENMFWYRQDPGLGLRLIYFSYDVKMKEKGDIPEGYSVSREKKERFSLILESASTNQTSMYLCASSRTGTGGNQPQHFGDGTRLSIL.